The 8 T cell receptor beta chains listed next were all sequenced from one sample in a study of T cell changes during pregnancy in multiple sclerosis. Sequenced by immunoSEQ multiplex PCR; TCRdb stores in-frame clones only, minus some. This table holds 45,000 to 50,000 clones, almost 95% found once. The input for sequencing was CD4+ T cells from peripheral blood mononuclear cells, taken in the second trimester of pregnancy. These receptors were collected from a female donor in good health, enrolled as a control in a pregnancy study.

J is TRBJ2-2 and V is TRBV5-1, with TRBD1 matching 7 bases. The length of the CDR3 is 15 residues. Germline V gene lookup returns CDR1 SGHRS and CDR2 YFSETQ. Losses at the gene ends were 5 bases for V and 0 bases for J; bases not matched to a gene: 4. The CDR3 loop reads CASRAGTANTGELFF. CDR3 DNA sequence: TGCGCCAGCAGGGCCGGGACAGCGAACACCGGGGAGCTGTTTTTT.

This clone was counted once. The CDR3 DNA reads TGTGCCAGCAGCTTGGCCGACGGAGTTGCAACTAATGAAAAACTGTTTTTT. It is translated as CASSLADGVATNEKLFF. The chain employs TRBV5-5 and TRBJ1-4; D is unresolved. This CDR3 has 17 amino acids. Trimming pared 0 bases from V and 0 bases from J, leaving 12 bases between. Germline-derived CDR1 and CDR2 are SGHKS and YYEKEE (reference sequence).

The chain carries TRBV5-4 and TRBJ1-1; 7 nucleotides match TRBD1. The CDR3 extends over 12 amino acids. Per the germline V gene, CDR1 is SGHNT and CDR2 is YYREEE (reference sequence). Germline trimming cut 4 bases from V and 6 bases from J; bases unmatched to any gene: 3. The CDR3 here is CASSNRGAEAFF. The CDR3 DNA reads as TGTGCCAGCAGCAACAGGGGAGCTGAAGCTTTCTTT.

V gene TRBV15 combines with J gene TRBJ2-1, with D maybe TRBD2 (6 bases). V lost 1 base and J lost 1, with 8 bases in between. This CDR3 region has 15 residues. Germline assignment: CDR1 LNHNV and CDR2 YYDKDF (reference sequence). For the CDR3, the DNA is TGTGCCACCAGCAGAGCGGCGGGGTCCTACAATGAGCAGTTCTTC. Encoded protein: CATSRAAGSYNEQFF.

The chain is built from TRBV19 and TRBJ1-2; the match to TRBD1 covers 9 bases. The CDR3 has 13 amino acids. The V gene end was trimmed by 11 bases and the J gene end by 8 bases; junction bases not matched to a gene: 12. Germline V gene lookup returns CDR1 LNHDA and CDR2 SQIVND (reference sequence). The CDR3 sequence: CASASQGAFGYTF. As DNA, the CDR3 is TGTGCCTCGGCTTCACAGGGGGCGTTCGGCTACACCTTC.

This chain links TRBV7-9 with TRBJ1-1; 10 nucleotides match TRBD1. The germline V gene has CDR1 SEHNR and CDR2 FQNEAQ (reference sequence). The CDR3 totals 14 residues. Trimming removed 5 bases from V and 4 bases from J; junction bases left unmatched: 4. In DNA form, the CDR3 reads TGTGCCAGCAGCGAGGGACAGGGGAGCACTGAAGCTTTCTTT. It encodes CASSEGQGSTEAFF.

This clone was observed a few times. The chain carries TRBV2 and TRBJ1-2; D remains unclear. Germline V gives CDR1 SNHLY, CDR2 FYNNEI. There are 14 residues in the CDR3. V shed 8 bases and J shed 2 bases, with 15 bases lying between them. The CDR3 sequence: CASSRGRGNYGYTF. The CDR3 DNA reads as TGTGCCAGCTCCCGAGGACGAGGGAACTATGGCTACACCTTC.

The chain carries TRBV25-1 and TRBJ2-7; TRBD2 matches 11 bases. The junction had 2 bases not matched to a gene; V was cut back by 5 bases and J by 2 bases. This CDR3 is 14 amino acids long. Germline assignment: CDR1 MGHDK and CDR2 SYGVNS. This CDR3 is CASSTTSGTYEQYF. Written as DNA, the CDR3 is TGTGCCAGCAGTACGACTAGCGGGACCTACGAGCAGTACTTC.